The source of this T cell receptor (beta chain) is a study of blood T cell repertoires in COVID-19. This clone was recorded once. TCRdb keeps only in-frame clones here, not all; method: immunoSEQ multiplex PCR. Here the sample spans just over 250,000 clones, around 87% being singletons. There are 16 residues in the CDR3. Trimming pared 0 bases from V and 2 bases from J, leaving 14 bases between. CDR1 is LGHNA and CDR2 is YSLEER in the germline V gene. The source is a woman aged 50 to 60 with acute or convalescent COVID-19. V is TRBV4-3 and J is TRBJ2-7; possibly TRBD1 for D (6 bases). Sequencing was carried out using peripheral blood. This CDR3 is CASSQEVTGQAYEQYF. CDR3 nucleotide sequence: TGCGCCAGCAGCCAAGAAGTCACGGGACAAGCCTACGAGCAGTACTTC.